The 24 T cell receptor beta chains given below trace back to one sample, sequenced in a study of T cells in Graves' hyperthyroidism and ophthalmopathy. Amplified TCR beta CDR3 regions came from RNA transcripts. The HTBI primer set drove a first-round RT-PCR of the TCR CDR3. TCRdb re-analysed the multiplex PCR reads in MiXCR, keeping a single row per CDR3 protein. The sample holds about 580,000 distinct CDR3 sequences, 46% seen once. The sequenced sample was peripheral blood or thyroid tissue (not recorded which). All receptors come from a woman in her late teens or twenties with Graves' hyperthyroidism.

The chain couples TRBV29-1 to TRBJ1-1; TRBD1 might be the D (5 bases). CDR1 and CDR2 from the germline V gene are SQVTM and ANQGSEA. The CDR3 length is 13 residues. Trimming removed 7 bases at V and 1 base at J, with 13 bases between. CDR3 amino acids: CSGGGGSNTEAFF. The CDR3 coding sequence is TGCAGCGGGGGTGGGGGGTCGAACACTGAAGCTTTCTTT.

The chain combines TRBV29-1 with TRBJ2-2; D remains unclear. V lost 8 bases and J lost 0, with 10 bases in between. CDR3 length: 13 residues. CDR1 and CDR2 (germline): SQVTM, ANQGSEA. The CDR3, as DNA: TGCAGCTTGGTACAGACGAACACCGGGGAGCTGTTTTTT. Translated, it gives CSLVQTNTGELFF.

The rearrangement uses TRBV7-3 and TRBJ2-7; possibly TRBD1 or TRBD2 for D (5 bases each). The length of the CDR3 is 15 residues. Germline lookup yields CDR1 SGHTA and CDR2 FQGTGA. V was clipped by 6 bases and J by 2 bases, with 17 bases between them. CDR3 region: CASSLVGEQPYEQYF. The CDR3 DNA is TGTGCCAGCAGTTTGGTGGGGGAGCAGCCCTACGAGCAGTACTTC.

The gene calls are TRBV2 and TRBJ2-5; D ambiguous. The CDR3 loop spans 11 amino acids. The germline V gene has CDR1 SNHLY and CDR2 FYNNEI. V was trimmed by 7 bases and J by 4 bases, leaving 7 bases between them. The CDR3 DNA sequence: TGTGCCAGCAATCTACTAGAGACCCAGTACTTC. Its translation: CASNLLETQYF.

The V call is TRBV24-1, the J call TRBJ2-2; 11 bases are shared with TRBD2. The CDR3 contains 15 residues. Germline V gene lookup returns CDR1 KGHDR and CDR2 SFDVKD. With 4 bases clipped from V and 6 bases from J, the junction kept 3 bases outside the gene matches. The CDR3 nucleotides read TGTGCCACCAGTGACGATAGCGGGAGGGCCGGGGAGCTGTTTTTT. Protein sequence: CATSDDSGRAGELFF.

The rearrangement links TRBV9 to TRBJ2-5; perhaps D is TRBD1 or TRBD2 (7 bases each). The CDR3 contains 18 residues. The V and J ends lost 4 bases and 1 base respectively, with 23 bases between them. CDR1 and CDR2 from the germline V gene are SGDLS and YYNGEE. The CDR3 DNA follows: TGTGCCAGCAGCACGCGGGGCGGGAGATACAGGGGCCAAGAGACCCAGTACTTC. It encodes CASSTRGGRYRGQETQYF.

The rearrangement uses TRBV5-5 and TRBJ1-5; D uncertain. Between the trimmed V and J ends, which lost 4 bases and 11 bases, there was a span of 25 bases. Germline V gives CDR1 SGHKS, CDR2 YYEKEE (reference sequence). The length of the CDR3 is 16 residues. In DNA form, the CDR3 reads TGTGCCAGCAGCGACACTAGCGGGAGCCTCCAAGAGACCCAGCATTTT. Protein: CASSDTSGSLQETQHF.

The gene calls are TRBV20-1 and TRBJ2-7, with TRBD2 identical over 12 bases. V was pared by 3 bases and J by 4 bases, with 7 bases of the junction left unmatched. Per germline, CDR1 DFQATT and CDR2 SNEGSKA (reference sequence). This CDR3 is built from 15 residues. This CDR3 reads CSASLGLAGGYEQYF. As DNA, the CDR3 is TGCAGTGCTAGCCTGGGGCTAGCGGGAGGGTACGAGCAGTACTTC.

This clonotype was recorded only once. The V call is TRBV20-1, the J call TRBJ1-1, with 8 nucleotides matching TRBD1. V trimming: 6 bases; J trimming: 5 bases; junction bases outside the gene matches: 11. This CDR3 is 14 amino acids long. CDR1 is DFQATT, CDR2 SNEGSKA, per germline (reference sequence). The CDR3 coding sequence is TGCAGTGCCAGCAGTGTCGGACAGGGTACTGAAGCTTTCTTT. This encodes CSASSVGQGTEAFF.

The rearrangement joins TRBV7-2 to TRBJ1-4; no clear D gene. V lost 5 bases to trimming and J lost 3 bases, with 10 bases between them. The CDR3 is 14 amino acids. From germline, CDR1 is SGHTA and CDR2 FQGNSA. The CDR3 spells CASSLSGANEKLFF. The CDR3 coding sequence is TGTGCCAGCAGCCTTAGCGGGGCTAATGAAAAACTGTTTTTT.

The sample holds many counts of this clonotype. The rearrangement links TRBV7-2 to TRBJ1-1; D gene uncertain. Germline CDR1 is SGHTA and CDR2 is FQGNSA. The CDR3 runs to 13 residues. The V end lost 7 bases, the J end lost 0 bases, and 9 bases lay between the germline ends. DNA of the CDR3: TGTGCCAGCACAGAACACATGAACACTGAAGCTTTCTTT. Protein product: CASTEHMNTEAFF.

Ten or more counts support this clonotype. The rearrangement links TRBV19 to TRBJ2-7, with a weak D call TRBD1 (6 bases). V was trimmed by 8 bases and J by 1 base, leaving 21 bases between them. Germline V gene data show CDR1 as LNHDA and CDR2 as SQIVND (reference sequence). The CDR3 is 16 residues long. CDR3 residues: CASFPRRRQESYEQYF. CDR3 coding DNA: TGTGCCAGTTTTCCCCGTAGGAGACAGGAATCCTACGAGCAGTACTTC.

This chain uses TRBV12-5 with TRBJ1-5, with D possibly matching TRBD1 (5 bases). CDR1 and CDR2 from the germline V gene are LGHNT and FRNRAP. Trimming took off 6 bases at V and 2 bases at J, with 17 bases between the two ends. This CDR3 comprises 16 residues. CDR3: CASGPNVGAGNQPQHF. The CDR3 region has the DNA TGTGCTAGTGGCCCGAATGTCGGGGCGGGCAATCAGCCCCAGCATTTT.

The table lists this clonotype with a few counts. The V and J genes are TRBV11-2 and TRBJ2-7; D remains unclear. V was cut by 5 bases and J by 0 bases, with 11 bases left in between. CDR1 and CDR2 from the germline V gene are SGHAT and FQNNGV. The CDR3 is 14 amino acids. The CDR3 DNA reads TGTGCCAGCAGCCCCCTTGTGGTCTCCTACGAGCAGTACTTC. This sequence encodes CASSPLVVSYEQYF.

This chain joins TRBV19 and TRBJ2-5; a weak D match, TRBD2 (6 bases). CDR3 length equals 13 residues. Germline CDR1 LNHDA, CDR2 SQIVND (reference sequence). Trimming took 7 bases from V and 1 from J, leaving 10 bases between them. CDR3 bases: TGTGCCAGTAAGGCGGGAATCCAAGAGACCCAGTACTTC. Translation gives CASKAGIQETQYF.

The sample holds many counts of this clonotype. The V and J genes are TRBV7-6 and TRBJ1-4; the D gene is possibly TRBD1 (6 bases). CDR3 size: 15 residues. Deletions cut 8 bases from V and 2 bases from J, with 15 bases between. The germline CDR1 and CDR2 sequences are SGHVS and FNYEAQ. The CDR3 sequence: CASGGNRATNEKLFF. The DNA of the CDR3 is TGTGCCAGCGGCGGGAACAGGGCTACTAATGAAAAACTGTTTTTT.

The table lists this clonotype with many counts. CDR3 sequence: CASRLRTSGSNEQYF. The CDR3 region has the DNA TGTGCCAGTAGGCTGCGGACTAGCGGGAGCAACGAGCAGTACTTC. This chain links TRBV19 with TRBJ2-7, with 13 nucleotides matching TRBD2. The CDR3 length is 15 residues. The germline gives CDR1 LNHDA, CDR2 SQIVND (reference sequence). The junction had 7 bases not matched to a gene; V was cut back by 6 bases and J by 5 bases.

The chain links TRBV10-3 to TRBJ2-3, with a possible D match to TRBD2 (5 bases). The CDR3 extends over 12 amino acids. Germline values: CDR1 ENHRY, CDR2 SYGVKD. V was clipped by 11 bases and J by 1 base, with 10 bases between them. CDR3 sequence (DNA): TGTGCCGTGGGGAGAGGCACAGATACGCAGTATTTT. Its translation: CAVGRGTDTQYF.

With regard to this clonotype: One junction end disagrees with the germline gene, perhaps due to a read error. The rearrangement links TRBV7-9 to TRBJ1-1; possibly TRBD1 for D (5 bases). CDR3 length: 15 residues. Per germline, CDR1 SEHNR and CDR2 FQNEAQ (reference sequence). The CDR3 DNA reads as TGCGCCAGCAGCCAAGGAGGAGGTGGGGGCACTGAAGCTTTCTTT. Translating it yields CASSQGGGGGTEAFF.

This clonotype was observed many times. The chain carries TRBV19 and TRBJ1-5; D is perhaps TRBD1 (5 bases). Germline assignment: CDR1 LNHDA and CDR2 SQIVND (reference sequence). The length of the CDR3 is 16 residues. V was shortened by 7 bases and J by 0 bases, with 16 bases between the two germline ends. CDR3: CASNGQGLDSNQPQHF. Written as DNA, the CDR3 is TGTGCCAGTAATGGCCAGGGTTTAGATAGCAATCAGCCCCAGCATTTT.

This clonotype was counted many times. V usage is TRBV24-1 and J usage is TRBJ1-5; D is unclear. Germline CDR1 reads KGHDR; CDR2 reads SFDVKD. Trimming shortened V by 6 bases and J by 3 bases, and 11 bases separated the two germline ends. CDR3 length: 14 residues. This CDR3 reads CATSLPGINQPQHF. In DNA, the CDR3 is TGTGCCACCAGTCTCCCCGGCATCAATCAGCCCCAGCATTTT.

As to this clonotype: Germline and junction disagree at one end, which may indicate a read error. This chain joins TRBV6-5 and TRBJ2-7; tentatively, D is TRBD2 (6 bases). The germline CDR1 and CDR2 sequences are MNHEY and SVGAGI. This CDR3 contains 13 residues. The CDR3 DNA sequence: TGTGCCAGCAGTTACACTAGCACCGGGGAGCTGTACTTC. Protein sequence: CASSYTSTGELYF.

The table lists this clonotype with a few counts. This chain connects TRBV6-5 to TRBJ1-1, with a tentative D call TRBD1 (5 bases). This CDR3 comprises 15 residues. V was shortened by 5 bases and J by 0 bases, with 13 bases between the two germline ends. Germline assignment: CDR1 MNHEY and CDR2 SVGAGI. For the CDR3, the DNA is TGTGCCAGCAGTCCGCTCGGAGGGGTGAACACTGAAGCTTTCTTT. As protein: CASSPLGGVNTEAFF.

This clonotype was seen at least ten times. The CDR3 protein is CARSGTDSNQPQHF. The CDR3 DNA is TGTGCCAGATCCGGGACAGATAGCAATCAGCCCCAGCATTTT. V and J are TRBV2 and TRBJ1-5; TRBD1 matches at 7 bases. The V and J ends lost 9 bases and 0 bases, in that order; junction bases with no gene match: 5. Germline-derived CDR1 and CDR2 are SNHLY and FYNNEI. The CDR3 covers 14 residues.